Sequencing of this TCR beta chain was carried out in a study of T cell repertoires in cytomegalovirus infection. TCRdb redid the calling of the reads with MiXCR, one entry per CDR3 protein. This table holds almost 300,000 distinct CDR3 sequences, 9.6% found once. CDR1 and CDR2 (germline): MNHEY, SVGEGT. The V gene lost 4 bases and the J gene lost 6 bases, with 18 bases spanning the gap. CDR3 length: 16 residues. V usage is TRBV6-2 or TRBV6-3 and J usage is TRBJ2-2; no clear D gene. The sample was PBMCs. The sequence came from a human donor in good health (CMV status not recorded). Some clones in this sample may be carry-over from other donors' samples. This CDR3 is CASSSHVLDGAGELFF. CDR3 bases: TGTGCCAGCAGTTCTCACGTCCTGGACGGAGCCGGGGAGCTGTTTTTT.